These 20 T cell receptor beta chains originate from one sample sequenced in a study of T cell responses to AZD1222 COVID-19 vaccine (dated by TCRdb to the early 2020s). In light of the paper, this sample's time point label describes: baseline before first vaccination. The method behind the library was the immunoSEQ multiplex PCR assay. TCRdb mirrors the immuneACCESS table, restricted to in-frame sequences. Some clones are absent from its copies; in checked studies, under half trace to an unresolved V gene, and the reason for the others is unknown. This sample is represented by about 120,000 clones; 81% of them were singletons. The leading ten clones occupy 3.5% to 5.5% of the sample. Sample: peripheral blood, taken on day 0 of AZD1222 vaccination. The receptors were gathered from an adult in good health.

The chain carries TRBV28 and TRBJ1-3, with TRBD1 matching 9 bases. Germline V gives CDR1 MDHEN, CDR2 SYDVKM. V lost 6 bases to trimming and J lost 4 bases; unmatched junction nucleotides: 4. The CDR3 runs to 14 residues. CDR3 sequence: CASRRQGGGNTIYF. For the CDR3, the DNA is TGTGCCAGCAGGCGACAGGGGGGCGGAAACACCATATATTTT.

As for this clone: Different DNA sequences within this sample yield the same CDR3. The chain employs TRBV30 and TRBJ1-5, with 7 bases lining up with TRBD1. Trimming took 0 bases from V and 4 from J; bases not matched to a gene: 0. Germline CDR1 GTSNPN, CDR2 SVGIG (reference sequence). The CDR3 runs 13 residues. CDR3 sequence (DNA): TGTGCCTGGAGTGTACAGGGGAATCAGCCCCAGCATTTT. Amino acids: CAWSVQGNQPQHF.

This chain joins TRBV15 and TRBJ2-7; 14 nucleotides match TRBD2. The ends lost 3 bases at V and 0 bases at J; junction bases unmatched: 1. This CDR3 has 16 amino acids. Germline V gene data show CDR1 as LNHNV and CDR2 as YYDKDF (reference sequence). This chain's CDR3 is CATSRGTSGGSYEQYF. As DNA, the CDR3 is TGTGCCACCAGCAGGGGGACTAGCGGGGGCTCCTACGAGCAGTACTTC.

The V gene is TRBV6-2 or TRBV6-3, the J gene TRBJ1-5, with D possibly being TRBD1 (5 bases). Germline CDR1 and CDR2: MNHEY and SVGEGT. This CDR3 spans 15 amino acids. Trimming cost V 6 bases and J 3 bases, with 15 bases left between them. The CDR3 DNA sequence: TGTGCCAGCAGCAAGGGACCTCTCCCCAATCAGCCCCAGCATTTT. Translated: CASSKGPLPNQPQHF.

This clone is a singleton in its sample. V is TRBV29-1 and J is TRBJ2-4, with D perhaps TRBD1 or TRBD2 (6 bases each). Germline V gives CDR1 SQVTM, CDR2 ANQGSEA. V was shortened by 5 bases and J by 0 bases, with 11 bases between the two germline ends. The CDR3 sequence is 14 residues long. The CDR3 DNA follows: TGCAGCGTTTTAGGGGGACTAGCCAAAAACATTCAGTACTTC. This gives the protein CSVLGGLAKNIQYF.

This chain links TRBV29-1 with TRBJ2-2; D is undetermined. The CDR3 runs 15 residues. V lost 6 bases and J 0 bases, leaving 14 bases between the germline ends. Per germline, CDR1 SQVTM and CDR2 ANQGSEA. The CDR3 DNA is TGCAGCGTCCCCAGTGTATCGGCGAACACCGGGGAGCTGTTTTTT. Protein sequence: CSVPSVSANTGELFF.

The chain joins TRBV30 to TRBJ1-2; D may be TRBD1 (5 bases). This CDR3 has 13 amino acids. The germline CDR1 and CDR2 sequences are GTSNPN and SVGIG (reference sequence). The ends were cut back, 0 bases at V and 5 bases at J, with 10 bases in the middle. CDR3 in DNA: TGTGCCTGGAGTGTACAGGCAGTGTATGGCTACACCTTC. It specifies CAWSVQAVYGYTF.

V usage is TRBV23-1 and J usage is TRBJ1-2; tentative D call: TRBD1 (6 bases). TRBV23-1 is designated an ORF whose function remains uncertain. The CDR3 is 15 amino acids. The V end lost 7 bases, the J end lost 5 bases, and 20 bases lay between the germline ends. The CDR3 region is CASTRDGRGRYGYTF. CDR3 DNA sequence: TGCGCCAGCACCCGGGACGGGAGGGGGAGATATGGCTACACCTTC.

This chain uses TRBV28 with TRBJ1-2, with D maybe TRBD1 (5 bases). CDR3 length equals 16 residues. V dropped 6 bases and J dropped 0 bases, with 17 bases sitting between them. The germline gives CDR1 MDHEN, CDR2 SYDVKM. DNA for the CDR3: TGTGCCAGCAGCCGCTCCGGGACCCAAGCTAACTATGGCTACACCTTC. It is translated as CASSRSGTQANYGYTF.

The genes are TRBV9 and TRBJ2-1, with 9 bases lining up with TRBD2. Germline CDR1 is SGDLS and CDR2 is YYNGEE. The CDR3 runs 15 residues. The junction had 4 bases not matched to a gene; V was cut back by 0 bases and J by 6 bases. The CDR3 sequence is CASSVVAGAGNEQFF. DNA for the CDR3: TGTGCCAGCAGCGTAGTAGCGGGAGCCGGCAATGAGCAGTTCTTC.

The DNA for the CDR3 is TGTGCCAGCACAGAACTCACTGAAGCTTTCTTT. Its translation: CASTELTEAFF. The rearrangement uses TRBV28 and TRBJ1-1; no clear D gene. Germline V gives CDR1 MDHEN, CDR2 SYDVKM. V was pared by 7 bases and J by 4 bases, with 7 bases between. This CDR3 spans 11 amino acids.

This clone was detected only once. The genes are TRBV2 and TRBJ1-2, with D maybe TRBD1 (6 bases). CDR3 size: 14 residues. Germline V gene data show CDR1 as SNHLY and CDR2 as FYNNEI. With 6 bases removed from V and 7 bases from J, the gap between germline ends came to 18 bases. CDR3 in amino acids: CASRRLQGGSGYTF. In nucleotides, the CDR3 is TGTGCCAGCAGGCGCCTACAGGGAGGGTCTGGCTACACCTTC.

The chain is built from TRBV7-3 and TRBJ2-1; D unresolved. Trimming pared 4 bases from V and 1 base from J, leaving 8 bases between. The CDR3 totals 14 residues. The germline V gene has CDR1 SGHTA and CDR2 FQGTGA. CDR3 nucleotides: TGTGCCAGCAGCTCAGTTGGGTCCTACAATGAGCAGTTCTTC. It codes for CASSSVGSYNEQFF.

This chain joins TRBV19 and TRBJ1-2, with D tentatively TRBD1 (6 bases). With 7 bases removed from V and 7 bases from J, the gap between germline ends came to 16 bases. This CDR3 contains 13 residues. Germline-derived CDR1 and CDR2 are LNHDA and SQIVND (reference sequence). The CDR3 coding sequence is TGTGCCAGTACCCCCGGGGGCGCGGGTGGCTACACCTTC. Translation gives CASTPGGAGGYTF.

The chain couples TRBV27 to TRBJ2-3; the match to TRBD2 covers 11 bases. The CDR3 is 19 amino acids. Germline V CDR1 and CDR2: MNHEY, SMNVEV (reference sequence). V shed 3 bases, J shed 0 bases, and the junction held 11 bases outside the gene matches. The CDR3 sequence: CASSFLHLTSGISTDTQYF. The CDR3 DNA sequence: TGTGCCAGCAGTTTTCTCCACCTGACTAGCGGGATTAGCACAGATACGCAGTATTTT.

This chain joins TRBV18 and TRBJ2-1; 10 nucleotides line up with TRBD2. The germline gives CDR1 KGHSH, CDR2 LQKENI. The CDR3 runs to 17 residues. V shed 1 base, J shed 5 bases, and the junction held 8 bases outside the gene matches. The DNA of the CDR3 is TGTGCCAGCTCACCACTAGGAGCGGGAGGGTTGGACAATGAGCAGTTCTTC. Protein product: CASSPLGAGGLDNEQFF.

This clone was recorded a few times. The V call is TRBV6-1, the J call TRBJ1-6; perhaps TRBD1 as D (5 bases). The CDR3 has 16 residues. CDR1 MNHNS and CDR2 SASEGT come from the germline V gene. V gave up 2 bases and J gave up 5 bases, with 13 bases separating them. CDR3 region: CASSERQIPHNSPLHF. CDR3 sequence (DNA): TGTGCCAGCAGTGAAAGACAGATCCCCCATAATTCACCCCTCCACTTT.

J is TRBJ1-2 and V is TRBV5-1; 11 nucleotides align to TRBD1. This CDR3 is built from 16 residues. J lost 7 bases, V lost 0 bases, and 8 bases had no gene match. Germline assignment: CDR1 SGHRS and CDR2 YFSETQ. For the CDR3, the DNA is TGCGCCAGCAGCTTGGCCGGACAGGGGGCACTCGGTGGCTACACCTTC. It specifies CASSLAGQGALGGYTF.

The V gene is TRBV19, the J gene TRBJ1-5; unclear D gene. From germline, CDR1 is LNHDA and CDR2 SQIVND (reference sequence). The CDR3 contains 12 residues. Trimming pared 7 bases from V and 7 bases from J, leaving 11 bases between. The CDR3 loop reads CASTEGRQPQHF. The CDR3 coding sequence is TGTGCCAGTACCGAAGGCCGGCAGCCCCAGCATTTT.

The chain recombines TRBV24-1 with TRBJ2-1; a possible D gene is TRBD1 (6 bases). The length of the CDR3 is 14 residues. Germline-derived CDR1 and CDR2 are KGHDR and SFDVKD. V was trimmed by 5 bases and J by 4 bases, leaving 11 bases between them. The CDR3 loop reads CATSAFQGYNEQFF. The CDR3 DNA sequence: TGTGCCACCAGTGCCTTCCAGGGGTACAATGAGCAGTTCTTC.